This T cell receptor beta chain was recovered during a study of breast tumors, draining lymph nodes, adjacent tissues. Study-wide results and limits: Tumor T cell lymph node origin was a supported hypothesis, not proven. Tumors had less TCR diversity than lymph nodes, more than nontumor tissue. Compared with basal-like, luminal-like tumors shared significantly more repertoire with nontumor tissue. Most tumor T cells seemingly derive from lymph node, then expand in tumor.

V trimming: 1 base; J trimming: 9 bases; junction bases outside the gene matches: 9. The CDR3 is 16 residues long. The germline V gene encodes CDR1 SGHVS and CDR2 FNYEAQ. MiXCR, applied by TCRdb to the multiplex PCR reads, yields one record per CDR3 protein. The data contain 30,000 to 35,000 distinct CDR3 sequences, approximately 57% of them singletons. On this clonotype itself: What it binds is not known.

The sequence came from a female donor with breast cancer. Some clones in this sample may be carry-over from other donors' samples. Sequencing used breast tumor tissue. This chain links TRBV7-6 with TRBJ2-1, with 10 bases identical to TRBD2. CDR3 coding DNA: TGTGCCAGCAGCTTAGGGTTAGCGGGAGGCCTCGGTGAGCAGTTCTTC. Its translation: CASSLGLAGGLGEQFF.